This T cell receptor (beta chain) is drawn from a study of blood T cell repertoires in COVID-19. About the research overall: Some COVID-19 samples were acute and others convalescent; all came from the United States, Italy and Spain.

Germline CDR1 LGHNA, CDR2 YSLEER. J was trimmed by 1 base and V by 0 bases; bases with no gene match: 1. The CDR3 covers 15 residues. Sequencing used immunoSEQ multiplex PCR; TCRdb keeps in-frame clones, though not all of them. The sample lists 200,000 to 300,000 clones, approximately 78% occurring once. The material sequenced was peripheral blood. The clonotype originates from a young woman with acute or convalescent COVID-19. This chain links TRBV4-3 with TRBJ2-5; 8 positions match TRBD2. This CDR3 is CASSQDLAGQETQYF. DNA for the CDR3: TGCGCCAGCAGCCAAGATCTAGCGGGCCAAGAGACCCAGTACTTC.